The clone carrying this T cell receptor (beta chain) was observed a handful of times. Antigen: not known. The conserved phenylalanine or tryptophan is not found at the CDR3 terminus, so this likely reflects a read error. Documented time point: sample taken at primary tumor resection. The CDR3 has 15 amino acids. V dropped 0 bases and J dropped 0 bases, with 8 bases sitting between them. CDR1 and CDR2 from the germline V gene are SEHNR and FQNEAQ (reference sequence). TCRdb reprocessed the 5' RACE reads via MiXCR and lists one record per CDR3 protein. The sample records about 15,000 distinct CDR3 sequences, around 7.3% being singletons. This sample was included in a study of spatial heterogeneity in lung cancer. Study-level results: Within tumors, counts of expanded alpha and beta TCRs tracked tumor mutation counts.

The specimen was lung tumor tissue, collected at surgery. This rearrangement joins TRBV7-9 to TRBJ1-1; the D is unclear. The origin of this receptor is a male donor with early-stage non-small cell lung cancer. The CDR3 sequence is CASSLAKDMNTEAFS. CDR3 DNA sequence: TGTGCCAGCAGCTTAGCGAAGGATATGAACACTGAAGCTTTCTCT.